This T cell receptor (beta chain) was sequenced during a study of T cell repertoires in cytomegalovirus infection. Study-level points and caveats: The ex vivo response showed dominance by HLA-C-restricted CMV-specific TCR beta clonotypes.

About this clonotype itself: Its antigen is unidentified.

TCRdb ran MiXCR on the reads and lists one entry per CDR3 protein. The table has roughly 51,000 distinct CDR3 sequences, around 18% seen once. The CDR3 length is 14 residues. CDR1 is SEHNR and CDR2 is FQNEAQ in the germline V gene (reference sequence). The germline V and J ends were trimmed by 6 bases and 2 bases, with 13 bases remaining between them. The rearrangement joins TRBV7-9 to TRBJ1-1; D call uncertain. The receptor comes from a human donor in good health (CMV status not recorded). Some clones in this sample may be carry-over from other donors' samples. The sample was CD8+ T cells from cultured PBMCs, taken from culture after CMV antigen stimulation. The DNA of the CDR3 is TGTGCCAGCAGTTTACTTCAGGATAACACTGAAGCTTTCTTT. This codes for CASSLLQDNTEAFF.